The rows below give T cell receptor beta chains drawn from one sample of a study of T cell changes during pregnancy in multiple sclerosis. Method: immunoSEQ multiplex PCR; TCRdb's copy keeps in-frame clones and lacks some. The table includes about 61,000 clones, 75% to 90% detected once. The sample consisted of peripheral blood, taken in the first trimester of pregnancy. All receptors come from a female donor in good health, enrolled as a control in a pregnancy study. Each CDR3 is given with its conserved first and last residue.

V: TRBV7-2; J: TRBJ1-1; CDR3: CASSQVGGTEAFF
V: TRBV4-3; J: TRBJ1-1; CDR3: CASSQDGQGNTEAFF
V: TRBV29-1; J: TRBJ1-2; CDR3: CSGWTGGEANYGYTF
V: TRBV6-5; J: TRBJ1-5; CDR3: CASSYAGTGSNQPQHF
V: TRBV7-9; J: TRBJ2-3; CDR3: CASSRDRGPTDTQYF
V: TRBV5-4; J: TRBJ2-2; CDR3: CASRSEREEGELFF
V: TRBV13; J: TRBJ1-3; CDR3: CASSSKDREFEDTIYF
V: TRBV19; J: TRBJ1-4; CDR3: CASSTPGQLKGSEKLFF
V: TRBV11-1; J: TRBJ2-5; CDR3: CASSISGAETQYF
V: TRBV4-3; J: TRBJ2-3; CDR3: CASSQEVAGPISTQYF
V: TRBV30; J: TRBJ1-5; CDR3: CAWSVPRQGARQPQHF
V: TRBV6-1; J: TRBJ1-2; CDR3: CASSTSTHPNYGYTF
V: TRBV5-4; J: TRBJ2-1; CDR3: CASSPHRGTVVVGQFF
V: TRBV7-2; J: TRBJ2-3; CDR3: CASSLVGTGITDTQYF
V: TRBV11-2; J: TRBJ1-1; CDR3: CASSSEIDTEAFF
V: TRBV5-6; J: TRBJ1-1; CDR3: CASSSGHKMNTEAFF
V: TRBV5-5; J: TRBJ1-1; CDR3: CASSLGQMNTEAFF
V: TRBV19; J: TRBJ2-7; CDR3: CASSIQGSTSYEQYF
V: TRBV2; J: TRBJ2-1; CDR3: CASSERGTALEQFF
V: TRBV7-9; J: TRBJ1-5; CDR3: CASSLATGTENNQPQHF
V: TRBV7-9; J: TRBJ1-4; CDR3: CASSLGSGAADEKLFF
V: TRBV18; J: TRBJ1-5; CDR3: CASSPLTGSGQPQHF
V: TRBV19; J: TRBJ1-5; CDR3: CASSIGRGYDQPQHF
V: TRBV19; J: TRBJ2-1; CDR3: CATSLADSYNEQFF
V: TRBV4-1; J: TRBJ1-1; CDR3: CASSSGAFNRGRLGAFF
V: TRBV7-9; J: TRBJ1-2; CDR3: CASSFTGYFGYTF